This TCR beta chain was found in a study of blood T cells in healthy people across ages. A second PCR, run for roughly 7 to 12 cycles, used a sample-barcoded 5' primer plus a J-beta primer mix. TCRdb reanalysed the 5' RACE reads using MiXCR and keeps one entry per CDR3 protein. Of around 1,500,000 distinct CDR3 sequences in the sample, around 42% are singletons; the top ten hold roughly 7.9%. Overall study findings and caveats: Aged donors had fewer naive CD4+ cells and lower diversity than long-lived donors.

V was shortened by 3 bases and J by 7 bases, with 10 bases between the two germline ends. Germline V lookup: CDR1 SNHLY, CDR2 FYNNEI. The CDR3 loop spans 14 amino acids. Points on this clonotype: The antigen is not known.

The origin of this receptor is a woman between 18 and 29 years old in good health. The chain is built from TRBV2 and TRBJ1-6, with D unresolved. Sequencing used blood. CDR3 DNA sequence: TGTGCCAGCAGTGACGGGCAGGCGAATTCACCCCTCCACTTT. Its translation: CASSDGQANSPLHF. Drawing the rest from reference TRBV2 and TRBJ1-6, the complete variable domain is EPEVTQTPSHQVTQMGQEVILRCVPISNHLYFYWYRQILGQKVEFLVSFYNNEISEKSEIFDDQFSVERPDGSNFTLKIRSTKLEDSAMYFCASSDGQANSPLHFGNGTRLTVT.